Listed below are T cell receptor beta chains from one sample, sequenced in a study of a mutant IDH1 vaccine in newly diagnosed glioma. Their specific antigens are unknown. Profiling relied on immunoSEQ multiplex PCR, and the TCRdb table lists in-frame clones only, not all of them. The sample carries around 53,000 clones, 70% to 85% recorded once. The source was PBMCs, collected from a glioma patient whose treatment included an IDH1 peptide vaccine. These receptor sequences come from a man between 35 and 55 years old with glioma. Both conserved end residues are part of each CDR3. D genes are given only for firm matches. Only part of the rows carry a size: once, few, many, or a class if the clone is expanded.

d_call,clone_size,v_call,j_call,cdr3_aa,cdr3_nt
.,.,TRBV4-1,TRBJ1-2,CASSQESTGPSGYTF,TGCGCCAGCAGCCAAGAAAGCACAGGGCCGTCCGGCTACACCTTC
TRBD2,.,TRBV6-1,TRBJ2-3,CASSHTSGGEIEQYF,TGTGCCAGCAGCCACACTAGCGGGGGGGAGATTGAGCAGTATTTT
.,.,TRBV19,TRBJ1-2,CASSHTDSLLGFRGYTF,TGTGCCAGTAGCCATACCGACAGCCTCCTCGGATTTCGGGGCTACACCTTC
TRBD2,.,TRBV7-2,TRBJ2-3,CASSPRRGGGSDTQYF,TGTGCCAGCAGCCCCCGGCGGGGGGGTGGGTCAGATACGCAGTATTTT
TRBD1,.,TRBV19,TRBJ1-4,CASSARDSFNEKLFF,TGTGCCAGTAGTGCCCGGGACAGCTTTAATGAAAAACTGTTTTTT
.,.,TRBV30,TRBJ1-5,CAWSVGTKGHQPQHF,TGTGCCTGGAGTGTAGGAACAAAAGGACATCAGCCCCAGCATTTT
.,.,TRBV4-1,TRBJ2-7,CASSQDVRLISYEQYF,TGCGCCAGCAGCCAAGACGTCCGACTGATATCCTACGAGCAGTACTTC
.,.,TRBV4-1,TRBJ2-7,CASSQDWDGAYEQYF,TGCGCCAGCAGCCAAGACTGGGACGGGGCCTACGAGCAGTACTTC
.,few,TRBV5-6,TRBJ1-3,CASSLALPNTIYF,TGTGCCAGCAGCTTGGCACTCCCGAACACCATATATTTT
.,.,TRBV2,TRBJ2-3,CASGDRGPDTQYF,TGTGCCAGCGGGGACCGGGGGCCAGATACGCAGTATTTT
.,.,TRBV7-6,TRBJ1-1,CASSLEWVRGGDTEAFF,TGTGCCAGCAGCTTAGAATGGGTCAGGGGAGGGGACACTGAAGCTTTCTTT
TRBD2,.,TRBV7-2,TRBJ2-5,CASSLGGGPKTQYF,TGTGCCAGCAGCCTCGGGGGAGGGCCCAAGACCCAGTACTTC
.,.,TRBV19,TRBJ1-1,CASSIAGTTEAFF,TGTGCCAGTAGTATAGCAGGGACCACTGAAGCTTTCTTT
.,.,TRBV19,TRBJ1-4,CAVRERANEKLFF,TGTGCCGTCCGGGAGCGGGCTAATGAAAAACTGTTTTTT
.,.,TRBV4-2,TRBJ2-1,CASSHSGQYNEQFF,TGTGCCAGCAGCCACAGCGGACAGTACAATGAGCAGTTCTTC
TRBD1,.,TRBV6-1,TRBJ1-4,CASETGTGGVEKLFF,TGTGCCAGCGAGACCGGGACAGGGGGCGTAGAAAAACTGTTTTTT
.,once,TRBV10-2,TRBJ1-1,CASSALNTEAFF,TGCGCCAGCAGTGCTCTGAACACTGAAGCTTTCTTT
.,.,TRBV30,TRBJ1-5,CAWSQTGPTNQPQHF,TGTGCCTGGAGCCAGACGGGACCGACGAATCAGCCCCAGCATTTT
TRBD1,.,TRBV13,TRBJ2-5,CASSSDREGGTQYF,TGTGCCAGCAGCTCGGACAGGGAAGGGGGGACCCAGTACTTC
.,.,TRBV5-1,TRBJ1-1,CASSSQAAGKAFF,TGCGCCAGCAGCTCCCAGGCTGCGGGGAAAGCTTTCTTT
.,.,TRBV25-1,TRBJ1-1,CASSDLADPAPAFF,TGTGCCAGCAGTGACTTGGCCGACCCGGCGCCAGCTTTCTTT
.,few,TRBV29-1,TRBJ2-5,CSVPVPPHETQYF,TGCAGCGTACCGGTCCCTCCCCATGAGACCCAGTACTTC
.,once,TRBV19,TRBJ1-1,CASSTGLGARINTEAFF,TGTGCCAGTAGTACCGGCTTAGGTGCCAGGATAAACACTGAAGCTTTCTTT
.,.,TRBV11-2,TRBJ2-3,CASSLGHSAADTQYF,TGTGCCAGCAGCTTAGGCCACTCGGCGGCAGATACGCAGTATTTT
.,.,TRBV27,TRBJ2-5,CASSFTGSQETQYF,TGTGCCAGCAGTTTCACCGGGTCGCAAGAGACCCAGTACTTC
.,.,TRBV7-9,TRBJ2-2,CASSPARTANTGELFF,TGTGCCAGCAGCCCAGCCCGGACAGCTAACACCGGGGAGCTGTTTTTT
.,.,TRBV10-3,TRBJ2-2,CAISAQGPNTGELFF,TGTGCCATCAGTGCCCAGGGCCCGAACACCGGGGAGCTGTTTTTT
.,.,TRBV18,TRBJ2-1,CASSPTWGGGLGEQFF,TGTGCCAGCTCACCCACCTGGGGTGGGGGGCTCGGTGAGCAGTTCTTC
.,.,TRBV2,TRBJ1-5,CASSETARNQPQHF,TGTGCCAGCAGCGAGACTGCTCGCAATCAGCCCCAGCATTTT
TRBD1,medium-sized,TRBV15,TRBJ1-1,CATGTGGGLAEAFF,TGTGCCACCGGTACAGGGGGCGGACTGGCTGAAGCTTTCTTT
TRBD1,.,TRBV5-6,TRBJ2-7,CASRHRGLYEQYF,TGTGCCAGCAGACACAGGGGGCTGTACGAGCAGTACTTC
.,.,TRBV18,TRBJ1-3,CASSPQGEAGNTIYF,TGTGCCAGCTCACCGCAGGGAGAAGCTGGAAACACCATATATTTT
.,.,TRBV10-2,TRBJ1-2,CASSESTGYGYTF,TGCGCCAGCAGTGAGTCAACAGGCTATGGCTACACCTTC
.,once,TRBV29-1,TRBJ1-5,CSVEPGLNQPQHF,TGCAGCGTTGAACCCGGGCTAAATCAGCCCCAGCATTTT
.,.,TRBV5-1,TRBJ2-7,CASSFISGAFYEQYF,TGCGCCAGCAGCTTCATTTCCGGGGCGTTCTACGAGCAGTACTTC